This TCR beta chain stems from a study of T cell responses to AZD1222 COVID-19 vaccine (TCRdb year 2021). Regarding the complete study: AZD1222 recipients whose second dose came at about 4 weeks and those whose second dose came at about 12 weeks were combined into one group, since spike-specific TCR depth and breadth did not differ between the two schedules. TCR sequencing was performed for approximately 240 trial participants, of whom roughly 200 were given two doses of AZD1222 and around 25 were given two doses of MenACWY control vaccine. Enrollment into the trials was organized by age into subgroups of 18-55, 56-69 and 70-plus years, and those subgroups contained approximately 160, 26 and 62 TCR-sequenced participants, respectively. General findings and caveats noted by the study authors: Participants were mostly white British, with more females than males. The authors suggested clonal diversity may have been underestimated. A significant rise in spike-specific TCR breadth and depth was observed after two AZD1222 doses relative to day 0 and relative to MenACWY recipients. Because no day 14 peak-response samples were available, repertoires were characterized only after the peak T cell response. Conclusions about previously exposed vaccinees are limited, since just six AZD1222 recipients were seropositive for SARS-CoV-2 at baseline. In the small 56-69-year group, the increase in depth fell short of significance, most likely because of low power. Vaccine-associated CD4 TCRs spanned the whole spike protein, with dominant responses in regions 160-218 and 743-854. Epitopes outside the regions mutated in the B.1.351 and B.1.1.7 variants were reportedly recognized by nearly half of the unique spike-specific TCRs.

According to the study, the label for this sample's time point signals: baseline before first vaccination. Vaccinee samples came from UK trials COV001 and COV002, including a single-blind randomized controlled phase 2/3 trial of AZD1222 (ChAdOx1 nCoV-19) in healthy adults. Trial participant PBMC samples were collected at day 0 and day 28 after the second dose for TCRbeta chain sequencing. The V and J ends are trimmed by 2 bases and 3 bases, leaving 11 bases between them. Per the germline V gene, SGHRS is the CDR1 and YFSETQ is the CDR2. From cysteine to phenylalanine, the CDR3 is 14 amino acids long. The only DNA kept is the CDR3, 42 bases in frame from the first base. The CDR3 regions of human TCRbeta chains were subjected to immunosequencing. In the source study's methods: TCRs in the repertoires were compared against a reference library of SARS-CoV-2-specific TCRs that had been generated with the MIRA antigen-specificity platform. Breadth was defined as the fraction of unique TCRs that were SARS-CoV-2-associated, and depth was defined as the fraction of total T cells that were SARS-CoV-2-associated. Using the MIRA data, every spike-specific TCR was mapped to the spike region that the TCR reacted to and assigned to either a CD4 or a CD8 class. Log10-transformed breadth and depth values were compared by one-way ANOVA with Sidak's multiple comparisons tests. TCRdb stores this immuneACCESS table with in-frame sequences only. Part of the clones is absent; in the studies checked, under half of the shortfall reflects unresolved V genes, and no reason is known for the rest. V and J calls and clone size come straight from that table; D and trimming were deduced from the DNA. In this sample the table shows 80,000 to 130,000 clones, 87% of which occur a single time. The ten largest clones add up to over 3% of the sample.

Points on this clone: What antigen it recognizes has not been identified. Base qualities are not provided; no much larger clone lies one nucleotide away.

This receptor was obtained from an adult in good health. The starting material was peripheral blood, obtained on day 0 of AZD1222 vaccination. In this chain, TRBV5-1 is recombined with TRBJ2-5, with the D gene call left open. The bases are TGCGCCAGCAGCTTCCCAGACCCCGAAGAGACCCAGTACTTC. This translates into CASSFPDPEETQYF.